The entry that follows covers one T cell receptor (beta chain) sequence. What it recognizes is unknown. The junction differs from germline at one of its ends, possibly a read error. The source of the sample is a study of tumor-infiltrating lymphocytes in primary liver carcinoma. About the research overall: The cohort included men and women aged 30 to 69 years.

Study-wide points: Tumors had a top-250-clone fraction that was significantly higher than blood (p = 0.039).

The blood RNA (from unsorted whole blood) was obtained, and germline DNA was also extracted. Among the patients, all had chronic HBV infection and none had been treated. Germline CDR1 MGHRA, CDR2 YSYEKL. The CDR3 is 18 residues long. Starting from 500 ng of total RNA, TCR beta cDNA was produced with a primer in the constant region. Libraries of TCR beta came from three nested multiplex PCR rounds with slightly modified ARM-PCR. For approximately 10 cycles apiece, the opening two PCR rounds ran with TRBV1-TRBV30 forward primers and a C-beta reverse primer. MiXCR, applied by TCRdb to the multiplex PCR reads, yields one record per CDR3 protein. The sample shows 320,000 or so distinct CDR3 sequences, roughly 60% of them seen only once.

The clonotype originates from a man aged 40-55 years with primary liver carcinoma and hepatitis B virus infection. The V and J genes are TRBV4-1 and TRBJ2-3; TRBD2 matches 11 bases. The sample was peripheral blood. CDR3 DNA: TGCGCCAGCAGCCTTCGGATCACTAGCGGGGGAAGCACAGATACACAGTATTTT. Translation: CASSLRITSGGSTDTQYF.